These 16 T cell receptor beta chains were all obtained from the same sample, sequenced in a study of blood T cell repertoires in COVID-19. Profiling relied on immunoSEQ multiplex PCR, and the TCRdb table lists in-frame clones only, not all of them. The table includes 490,000 or so clones, approximately 87% detected once. Input material: PBMCs or T cells enriched from blood (not recorded which). Every receptor here comes from a woman between 40 and 50 years old who had recovered from COVID-19.

In its sample, this clone was seen once. J is TRBJ2-3 and V is TRBV21-1; the DNA was not compared with TRBD1, the D call given in the table. TRBV21-1 is a recognized pseudogene. The CDR3 spans 17 residues. The CDR3 is CASSKGSTGILSDTQYF. Here the CDR3 DNA reads TGTGCCAGCAGCAAAGGGAGCACAGGGATTTTATCAGATACGCAGTATTTT.

This chain links TRBV3-1 (or the pseudogene TRBV3-2) with TRBJ2-5; maybe TRBD1 (6 bases). Germline V CDR1 and CDR2: LGHDT, YNNKEL (reference sequence). Trimming took 4 bases from V and 5 from J, leaving 14 bases between them. This CDR3 is 14 amino acids long. CDR3 residues: CASSREGVRETQYF. The CDR3 region has the DNA TGTGCCAGCAGCCGCGAGGGGGTGAGGGAGACCCAGTACTTC.

The chain carries TRBV7-9 and TRBJ1-3, with D tentatively TRBD1 (6 bases). The germline V gene encodes CDR1 SEHNR and CDR2 FQNEAQ (reference sequence). The germline V and J ends were trimmed by 5 bases and 0 bases, with 11 bases remaining between them. The CDR3 length is 15 residues. CDR3 nucleotides: TGTGCCAGCAGCCGAGACAGGAGCTCTGGAAACACCATATATTTT. Translation: CASSRDRSSGNTIYF.

The chain recombines TRBV19 with TRBJ1-1, with 10 bases that match TRBD1. The trim removed 6 bases at V and 0 bases at J, leaving 7 bases unmatched. Per germline, CDR1 LNHDA and CDR2 SQIVND (reference sequence). The CDR3 length is 16 residues. The CDR3 region has the DNA TGTGCCAGTAGCAAGGGACAGGGGAAGATGAACACTGAAGCTTTCTTT. Its protein is CASSKGQGKMNTEAFF.

The genes are TRBV5-1 and TRBJ2-7; D perhaps matches TRBD2 (5 bases). This CDR3 contains 14 residues. Germline V gives CDR1 SGHRS, CDR2 YFSETQ. Trimming left V 0 bases short and J 4 bases short, with 11 bases between. The CDR3 sequence: CASSLVGIMYEQYF. The DNA of the CDR3 is TGCGCCAGCAGCTTGGTCGGGATCATGTACGAGCAGTACTTC.

The chain uses TRBV11-3 and TRBJ2-1; a weak D match, TRBD1 (7 bases). Germline-derived CDR1 and CDR2 are SGHNT and YENEEA. CDR3 size: 16 residues. Trimming removed 6 bases at V and 7 bases at J, with 22 bases between. The CDR3 protein is CASRTQEGALWNEQFF. The CDR3 DNA is TGTGCCAGCAGAACTCAGGAGGGGGCACTTTGGAATGAGCAGTTCTTC.

The rearrangement links TRBV29-1 to TRBJ2-7; D gene ambiguous. V was shortened by 1 base and J by 3 bases, with 10 bases between the two germline ends. CDR3 size: 13 residues. Per the germline V gene, CDR1 is SQVTM and CDR2 is ANQGSEA. CDR3 nucleotides: TGCAGCGTTGAAGGCCCTGCGTTCTACGAGCAGTACTTC. Translation gives CSVEGPAFYEQYF.

The chain is built from TRBV7-9 and TRBJ2-7; 10 bases are shared with TRBD2. The CDR3 extends over 15 amino acids. With V trimmed by 2 bases and J by 5 bases, 6 bases remained unmatched. Germline V gene lookup returns CDR1 SEHNR and CDR2 FQNEAQ (reference sequence). The CDR3 DNA reads as TGTGCCAGCAGCTTACCTAGCGGGAGTCGCCACGAGCAGTACTTC. Protein sequence: CASSLPSGSRHEQYF.

The chain uses TRBV7-8 and TRBJ2-1, with 7 nucleotides matching TRBD1. The CDR3 is 21 residues long. Germline lookup yields CDR1 SGHVS and CDR2 FQNEAQ. V lost 4 bases, J lost 2 bases, and 23 bases stayed unmatched. This CDR3 reads CASSSNPRDSPLGGTYNEQFF. The CDR3 coding sequence is TGTGCCAGCAGCTCAAACCCCAGGGACAGTCCACTCGGAGGTACCTACAATGAGCAGTTCTTC. Full variable domain (outside the CDR3, taken from reference TRBV7-8 and TRBJ2-1): GAGVSQSPRYKVAKRGQDVALRCDPISGHVSLFWYQQALGQGPEFLTYFQNEAQLDKSGLPSDRFFAERPEGSVSTLKIQRTQQEDSAVYLCASSSNPRDSPLGGTYNEQFFGPGTRLTVL.

The gene calls are TRBV3-1 (or the pseudogene TRBV3-2) and TRBJ1-2; 8 positions agree with TRBD1. Germline lookup yields CDR1 LGHDT and CDR2 YNNKEL (reference sequence). The CDR3 runs 21 residues. After removal of 0 bases from V and 2 bases from J, the junction contained 20 bases not matched to a gene. The CDR3, as DNA: TGTGCCAGCAGCCAAGATACGCGAGCCGGGACAGGCACAGCTCGAAACTATGGCTACACCTTC. Amino acid sequence: CASSQDTRAGTGTARNYGYTF.

This clone has a single count. CDR3 in DNA: TGTGCCAGCAGTAGTGCAGGGGGGAACTATGGCTACACCTTC. Protein: CASSSAGGNYGYTF. The genes are TRBV6-2 or TRBV6-3 and TRBJ1-2, with 7 bases aligning to TRBD1. This CDR3 region has 14 residues. The trim removed 5 bases at V and 2 bases at J, leaving 5 bases unmatched. From germline, CDR1 is MNHEY and CDR2 SVGEGT.

The gene calls are TRBV27 and TRBJ2-2; tentative D call: TRBD2 (6 bases). The germline V and J ends were trimmed by 6 bases and 1 base, with 12 bases remaining between them. The CDR3 consists of 15 residues. In germline, CDR1 is MNHEY, CDR2 SMNVEV (reference sequence). The CDR3 spells CASRRVAENTGELFF. The CDR3 bases are TGTGCCAGCAGGCGGGTAGCGGAGAACACCGGGGAGCTGTTTTTT.

V usage is TRBV28 and J usage is TRBJ2-5; maybe TRBD1 (6 bases). The germline V gene has CDR1 MDHEN and CDR2 SYDVKM. Trimming removed 5 bases at V and 0 bases at J, with 13 bases between. The CDR3 sequence is 15 residues long. Here the CDR3 reads CASSLQGSYQETQYF. The CDR3 DNA reads TGTGCCAGCAGTCTGCAGGGGTCGTACCAAGAGACCCAGTACTTC. The full variable domain, rest sourced from reference TRBV28 and TRBJ2-5, is DVKVTQSSRYLVKRTGEKVFLECVQDMDHENMFWYRQDPGLGLRLIYFSYDVKMKEKGDIPEGYSVSREKKERFSLILESASTNQTSMYLCASSLQGSYQETQYFGPGTRLLVL.

The chain is built from TRBV11-3 and TRBJ2-1; a weak D match, TRBD2 (5 bases). Between the trimmed V and J ends, which lost 1 base and 8 bases, there was a span of 12 bases. From germline, CDR1 is SGHNT and CDR2 YENEEA. The CDR3 spans 14 residues. The CDR3 loop reads CASSLAGSRDEQFF. In nucleotides, the CDR3 is TGTGCCAGCAGCTTAGCCGGGTCGCGGGATGAGCAGTTCTTC.

CDR3 bases: TGTGCCAGCAGCGCTAGCGATGCAGATACGCAGTATTTT. This translates into CASSASDADTQYF. V and J are TRBV12-3 or TRBV12-4 and TRBJ2-3; the D gene is possibly TRBD2 (6 bases). V was clipped by 6 bases and J by 4 bases, with 11 bases between them. The CDR3 extends over 13 amino acids.

This chain joins TRBV19 and TRBJ2-3; tentative D call: TRBD2 (6 bases). This CDR3 has 15 residues. From germline, CDR1 is LNHDA and CDR2 SQIVND (reference sequence). Trimming removed 5 bases from V and 0 bases from J, with 12 bases in between. CDR3 DNA sequence: TGTGCCAGTAGTCTACCGGGACTTAGCACAGATACGCAGTATTTT. Protein: CASSLPGLSTDTQYF. Drawing the rest from reference TRBV19 and TRBJ2-3, the complete variable domain is DGGITQSPKYLFRKEGQNVTLSCEQNLNHDAMYWYRQDPGQGLRLIYYSQIVNDFQKGDIAEGYSVSREKKESFPLTVTSAQKNPTAFYLCASSLPGLSTDTQYFGPGTRLTVL.